This TCR beta chain was identified in a study of T-cell reconstitution after alpha-beta-depleted transplantation in children. For TCRbeta, the library was prepared with unique molecular identifiers. TCRdb reanalysed the PCR reads using MiXCR and keeps one entry per CDR3 protein. Among about 500,000 distinct CDR3 sequences listed, 30% to 35% were seen once. V dropped 8 bases and J dropped 3 bases, with 17 bases sitting between them. The CDR3 extends over 15 amino acids. The V gene is TRBV12-3 or TRBV12-4, the J gene TRBJ1-5; D remains ambiguous. This TCR derives from a human donor who donated a stem cell graft to a child with aplastic anemia. This sample comprised PBMCs from the stem cell graft donor, obtained from the stem cell graft. The CDR3 DNA reads TGTGCCAGCCGATTGACCCGCGGGGACAATCAGCCCCAGCATTTT. This sequence encodes CASRLTRGDNQPQHF.